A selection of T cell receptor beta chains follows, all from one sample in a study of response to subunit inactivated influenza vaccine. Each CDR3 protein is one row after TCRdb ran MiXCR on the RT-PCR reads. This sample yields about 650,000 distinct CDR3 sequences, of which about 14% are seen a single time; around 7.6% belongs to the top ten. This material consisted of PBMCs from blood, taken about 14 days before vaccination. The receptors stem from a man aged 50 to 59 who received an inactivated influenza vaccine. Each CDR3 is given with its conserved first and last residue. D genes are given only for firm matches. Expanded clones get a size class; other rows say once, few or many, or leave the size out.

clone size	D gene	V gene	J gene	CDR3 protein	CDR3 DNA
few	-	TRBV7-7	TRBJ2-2	CASRPQGTGELFF	TGTGCTAGCAGACCACAGGGCACCGGGGAGCTGTTTTTT
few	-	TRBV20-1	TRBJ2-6	CSADDRLTGANVLTF	TGCAGTGCTGACGACAGGTTGACTGGGGCCAACGTCCTGACTTTC
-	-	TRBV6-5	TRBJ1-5	CATRRGGEPQHF	TGTGCCACCAGGAGGGGAGGGGAGCCCCAGCATTTT
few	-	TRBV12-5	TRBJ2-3	CASGLDTVTDTQYF	TGTGCTAGTGGTTTGGACACAGTCACAGATACGCAGTATTTT
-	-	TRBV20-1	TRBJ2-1	CSASGTGLIYNERFF	TGCAGTGCTAGTGGGACGGGACTTATCTACAATGAGCGGTTCTTC
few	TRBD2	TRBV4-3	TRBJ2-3	CASSPRVGTRGTDTQYF	TGCGCCAGCAGCCCCAGGGTAGGGACTAGGGGCACAGATACGCAGTATTTT
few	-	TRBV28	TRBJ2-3	CASSLTGRSTDTQYF	TGTGCCAGCAGTTTAACGGGTAGGAGCACAGATACGCAGTATTTT
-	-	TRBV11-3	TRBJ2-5	CASSLGATETQYF	TGTGCCAGCAGCTTGGGGGCTACAGAGACCCAGTACTTC
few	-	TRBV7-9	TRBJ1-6	CASSQDNSPLHF	TGTGCCAGCAGCCAGGATAATTCACCCCTCCACTTT
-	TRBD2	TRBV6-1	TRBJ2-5	CATSIAGGPETQYF	TGTGCCACCTCGATAGCGGGAGGGCCGGAGACCCAGTACTTC
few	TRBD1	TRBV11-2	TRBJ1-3	CASSTGDSSGNTIYF	TGTGCCAGCAGCACTGGGGACAGCTCTGGAAACACCATATATTTT
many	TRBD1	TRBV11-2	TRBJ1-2	CASSLALQGNYGYTF	TGTGCCAGCAGCTTAGCCCTACAGGGGAACTATGGCTACACCTTC
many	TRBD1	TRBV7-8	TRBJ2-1	CASSFRDSYYNEQFF	TGTGCCAGCAGCTTCCGGGACAGCTACTACAATGAGCAGTTCTTC
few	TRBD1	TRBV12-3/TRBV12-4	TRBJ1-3	CASRNRGSGNTIYF	TGTGCCAGCCGGAACAGGGGCTCTGGAAACACCATATATTTT
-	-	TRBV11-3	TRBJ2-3	CASSRESTDTQYF	TGTGCCAGCTCTCGGGAGAGCACAGATACGCAGTATTTT
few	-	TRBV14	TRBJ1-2	CASSQDRPYGYTF	TGTGCCAGCAGCCAAGACAGGCCCTATGGCTACACCTTC
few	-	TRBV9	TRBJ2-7	CASSSNGRFYEQYF	TGTGCCAGCAGCTCCAATGGACGGTTCTACGAGCAGTACTTC
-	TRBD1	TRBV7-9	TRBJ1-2	CASSLETGGDYGYTF	TGTGCCAGCAGCTTAGAGACAGGGGGCGACTATGGCTACACCTTC
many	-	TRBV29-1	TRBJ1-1	CSVDQGTAFF	TGCAGCGTTGATCAGGGGACAGCTTTCTTT
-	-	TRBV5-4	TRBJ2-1	CASSLASGVQRFF	TGTGCCAGCAGCTTGGCCTCAGGCGTCCAGAGGTTCTTC
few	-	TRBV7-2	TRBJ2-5	CASSMTGTDTETQYF	TGTGCCAGCAGCATGACCGGGACGGACACGGAGACCCAGTACTTC
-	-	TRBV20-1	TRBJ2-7	CSATILLPGDEQYF	TGCAGTGCTACCATATTACTCCCAGGAGACGAGCAGTACTTC
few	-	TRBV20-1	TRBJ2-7	CSAMSSGPSIYEQYF	TGCAGTGCGATGTCGTCGGGACCATCCATCTACGAGCAGTACTTC
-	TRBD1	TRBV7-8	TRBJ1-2	CASSAGTGVDGYTF	TGTGCCAGCAGCGCTGGGACAGGGGTGGATGGCTACACCTTC
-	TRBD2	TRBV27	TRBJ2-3	CASSLIAGTGTDTQYF	TGTGCCAGCAGTCTAATAGCGGGAACAGGCACAGATACGCAGTATTTT
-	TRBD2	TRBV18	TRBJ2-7	CASSRPSGGNYEQYF	TGTGCCAGCTCACGACCTAGCGGGGGAAACTACGAGCAGTACTTC
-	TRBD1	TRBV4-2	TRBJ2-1	CASSQLMGQDYNEQFF	TGTGCCAGCAGCCAACTAATGGGACAGGATTACAATGAGCAGTTCTTC
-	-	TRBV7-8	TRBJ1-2	CASSLMGRGDGYTF	TGTGCCAGCAGCTTAATGGGCAGGGGCGATGGCTACACCTTC
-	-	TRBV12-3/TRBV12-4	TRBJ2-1	CASSPEDKVLYNEQFF	TGTGCCAGCAGTCCCGAAGACAAGGTTCTCTACAATGAGCAGTTCTTC
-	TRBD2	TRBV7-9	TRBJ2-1	CASSLGLATNEQFF	TGTGCCAGCAGCTTAGGACTAGCGACCAATGAGCAGTTCTTC
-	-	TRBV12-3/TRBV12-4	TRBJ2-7	CASSSQGTYYEQYF	TGTGCCAGCAGTTCCCAGGGCACTTACTACGAGCAGTACTTC
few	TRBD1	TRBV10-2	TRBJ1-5	CASSRDSQVEPQHF	TGCGCCAGCAGCCGGGACAGCCAAGTGGAGCCCCAGCATTTT
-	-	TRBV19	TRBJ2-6	CASSMIPPGSFSGANVLTF	TGTGCCAGTAGTATGATCCCACCGGGGTCCTTTTCTGGGGCCAACGTCCTGACTTTC